A selection of T cell receptor beta chains follows, all from one sample in a study of T cells in Graves' hyperthyroidism and ophthalmopathy. Each CDR3 protein is one row after TCRdb ran MiXCR on the multiplex PCR reads. The sample comprises some 720,000 distinct CDR3 sequences, roughly 15% of which are singletons, and under 9.5% rests with the top ten. Sequencing input: blood. The source is a man aged 18 to 30 with Graves' hyperthyroidism. The CDR3 runs from the conserved cysteine through the conserved F or W.

TRBV29-1,TRBJ1-2,CSVDSYSPADSMNYGYTF
TRBV7-8,TRBJ2-6,CASGDGFSGANVLTF
TRBV29-1,TRBJ1-6,CSVAEGFRSPLHF
TRBV20-1,TRBJ1-2,CSAKMRAISHYGYTF
TRBV5-8,TRBJ2-5,CASRQGQHVIETQYF
TRBV27,TRBJ1-1,CASSSPRATEAFF
TRBV24-1,TRBJ2-1,CATSEGGSANEQFF
TRBV28,TRBJ2-4,CATQPPAAKNIQYF
TRBV12-3/TRBV12-4,TRBJ1-6,CASSSLGGGTRSPLHF
TRBV18,TRBJ1-2,CASSPYLTGMSYTF
TRBV2,TRBJ2-2,CASTNTENTGELFF
TRBV25-1,TRBJ1-1,CASSEWSVGEAFF
TRBV4-1,TRBJ2-7,CASSLGQGTKDEQYF
TRBV20-1,TRBJ2-1,CSAFPSRYNEQFF
TRBV7-8,TRBJ2-1,CASSFRDRGNNEQFF
TRBV20-1,TRBJ2-2,CSAREGTYTGELFF
TRBV29-1,TRBJ2-7,CSISRQGIYEQYF
TRBV28,TRBJ2-5,CASSLWTGGRETQYF
TRBV7-2,TRBJ2-1,CASTQKSEQFF
TRBV27,TRBJ2-5,CASSLNPGRETQYF
TRBV24-1,TRBJ2-7,CATSDGTGGAGPYEQYF
TRBV12-3/TRBV12-4,TRBJ1-5,CASSLTGMAQPQHF
TRBV19,TRBJ1-2,CASSIQGLYGYTF
TRBV15,TRBJ2-7,CATSPGLAGAADIYEQYF
TRBV2,TRBJ1-1,CASSRWNTEAFF
TRBV2,TRBJ1-1,CAEGQGEAFF
TRBV20-1,TRBJ2-1,CSARFGIYNEQFF
TRBV2,TRBJ2-7,CASTVSYEQYF
TRBV9,TRBJ2-1,CASSVQGGPNNEQFF
TRBV12-3/TRBV12-4,TRBJ2-5,CASRRTRKETQYF
TRBV20-1,TRBJ2-2,CSARFGPSGLAGNTGELFF
TRBV3-1,TRBJ1-3,CASSHHDRQISGNTIYF
TRBV20-1,TRBJ2-7,CSARYSRGLGYEQYF
TRBV15,TRBJ2-3,CATRRDSRTDTQYF
TRBV11-3,TRBJ2-4,CASSFEGSAKNIQYF
TRBV28,TRBJ2-5,CASSRDRSLWAETQYF
TRBV20-1,TRBJ2-7,CSARDGFRDYEQYF
TRBV15,TRBJ2-7,CATSSGQGGLHEQYF
TRBV5-1,TRBJ2-7,CASSLATNLYEQYF
TRBV7-9,TRBJ2-1,CASSLASSDEQFF
TRBV30,TRBJ1-1,CAWTKDTEAFF
TRBV20-1,TRBJ1-6,CSARDPGGHYNSPLHF
TRBV28,TRBJ2-1,CASSLSSGDYNEQFF
TRBV28,TRBJ2-7,CASRGSMTYEQYF
TRBV15,TRBJ2-5,CATSRDREETQYF
TRBV3-1,TRBJ1-2,CASSRGDINYGYTF
TRBV28,TRBJ1-4,CASSLGWNEKLFF
TRBV2,TRBJ1-3,CASSASIGKGNTIYF
TRBV5-1,TRBJ2-5,CASSSDREGETQYF
TRBV28,TRBJ2-7,CASSPRTFDYEQYF